This is a list of T cell receptor beta chains from one sample in a study of CD8+CD57+ T cells in acquired aplastic anemia. TCRdb re-derived calls from the reads in MiXCR, one entry per CDR3 protein. This sample carries hundreds of thousands of distinct CDR3 sequences, roughly 34% of them seen once, and the ten largest clones take around 0.82%. Material for sequencing was sorted CD4+, CD8+, or CD8+CD57+ T cells (not recorded which) from PBMCs. The receptors here all came from a human donor with aplastic anemia. Both conserved end residues are part of each CDR3. D genes are given only for firm matches. Not all rows give a size; the values are once, few, many and, for expanded clones, a class.

D gene | CDR3 length | J gene | clone size | V gene | CDR3 protein | CDR3 DNA
. | 14 | TRBJ2-3 | many | TRBV10-3 | CAISGAASTDTQYF | TGTGCCATCAGTGGAGCGGCTAGCACAGATACGCAGTATTTT
TRBD2 | 14 | TRBJ2-7 | . | TRBV3-1 | CASSQAQGLREQYF | TGTGCCAGCAGCCAAGCCCAGGGACTACGAGAGCAGTACTTC
. | 17 | TRBJ1-5 | . | TRBV5-6 | CASSLAPGSTSNQPQHF | TGTGCCAGCAGCTTGGCGCCAGGGAGTACGAGCAATCAGCCCCAGCATTTT
. | 14 | TRBJ1-5 | many | TRBV10-2 | CASGGASSNQPQHF | TGCGCCAGCGGGGGGGCTAGTAGCAATCAGCCCCAGCATTTT
TRBD2 | 14 | TRBJ2-3 | . | TRBV29-1 | CSFGLAGFTDTQYF | TGCAGTTTTGGACTAGCGGGGTTCACAGATACGCAGTATTTT
. | 14 | TRBJ1-1 | . | TRBV25-1 | CASTEVGMNTEAFF | TGTGCCAGCACTGAGGTCGGAATGAACACTGAAGCTTTCTTC
TRBD2 | 15 | TRBJ2-3 | few | TRBV2 | CASSRLAGFADTQYF | TGTGCCAGCAGCCGACTAGCGGGTTTCGCAGATACGCAGTATTTT
. | 14 | TRBJ2-7 | many | TRBV7-9 | CASSLAHPTDEQYF | TGTGCCAGCAGCTTAGCCCATCCCACAGACGAGCAGTACTTC
TRBD1 | 13 | TRBJ1-5 | . | TRBV25-1 | CASSLDRYQPQHF | TGTGCCAGCAGTTTGGACAGGTATCAGCCCCAGCATTTT
TRBD2 | 16 | TRBJ2-5 | many | TRBV7-2 | CASSLSGTSGQETQYF | TGTGCCAGCAGCTTATCGGGGACTAGCGGCCAAGAGACCCAGTACTTC
TRBD2 | 17 | TRBJ2-3 | . | TRBV5-1 | CASSLSLLAGDSDTQYF | TGCGCCAGCAGCTTGTCCCTGTTAGCGGGAGATTCCGATACGCAGTATTTT
TRBD2 | 16 | TRBJ2-7 | few | TRBV6-2/TRBV6-3 | CASSYSLAGASYEQYF | TGTGCCAGCAGTTACTCACTAGCGGGGGCCTCCTACGAGCAGTACTTC
TRBD2 | 18 | TRBJ2-1 | few | TRBV20-1 | CSARDTTSLAGVVNEQFF | TGCAGTGCTAGGGATACCACAAGTCTAGCGGGAGTGGTAAATGAGCAGTTCTTC
. | 14 | TRBJ2-3 | few | TRBV9 | CASKGTISTDTQYF | TGTGCCAGCAAAGGGACAATCAGCACAGATACGCAGTATTTT
TRBD2 | 18 | TRBJ2-5 | . | TRBV3-1 | CASRTVGLAGAGGETQYF | TGTGCCAGCAGAACAGTAGGGCTAGCGGGGGCCGGAGGGGAGACCCAGTACTTC
TRBD2 | 15 | TRBJ2-2 | few | TRBV24-1 | CATSDAGANTGELFF | TGTGCCACCAGTGACGCGGGGGCGAACACCGGGGAGCTGTTTTTT
TRBD1 | 16 | TRBJ1-3 | many | TRBV25-1 | CASSEGQTISGNTIYF | TGTGCCAGCAGTGAGGGACAGACCATCTCTGGAAACACCATATATTTT